Following are 3 T cell receptor beta chains from one sample sequenced in a study of blood T cell repertoires in COVID-19 (TCRdb year 2020). Library preparation employed the immunoSEQ multiplex PCR assay. This immuneACCESS table, as held by TCRdb, lists in-frame sequences with V and J called but not all clones. Of the missing ones, under half trace to an unresolved V gene in checked studies; the others have no known cause. This sample holds 200,000 or so clones; about 84% were observed only once. The ten largest account for under 2% of the sample. Specimen: PBMCs or T cells enriched from blood (not recorded which). All receptors come from a man aged 55 to 69 who had recovered from COVID-19.

The chain employs TRBV10-3 and TRBJ2-5; 7 positions agree with TRBD1. Germline CDR1 is ENHRY and CDR2 is SYGVKD. The CDR3 runs to 13 residues. Losses at the gene ends were 6 bases for V and 4 bases for J; bases not matched to a gene: 5. CDR3 bases: TGTGCCATCAGCAAGACAGGGTTAGAGACCCAGTACTTC. Its protein product is CAISKTGLETQYF.

The gene calls are TRBV19 and TRBJ2-2; possibly TRBD2 for D (6 bases). Trimming pared 6 bases from V and 6 bases from J, leaving 8 bases between. The germline gives CDR1 LNHDA, CDR2 SQIVND (reference sequence). This CDR3 is built from 12 residues. The CDR3 protein is CASSWGAGELFF. The CDR3 nucleotides read TGTGCCAGTAGCTGGGGGGCCGGGGAGCTGTTTTTT.

The V gene is TRBV7-2, the J gene TRBJ1-2; 9 nucleotides agree with TRBD1. The ends lost 1 base at V and 8 bases at J; junction bases unmatched: 17. The CDR3 contains 18 residues. Germline V gives CDR1 SGHTA, CDR2 FQGNSA. CDR3 residues: CASSLDPQGAMRPGGYTF. DNA of the CDR3: TGTGCCAGCAGCTTAGACCCACAGGGGGCAATGCGTCCGGGAGGCTACACCTTC.